Below are 27 T cell receptor beta chains sequenced from a single sample in a study of T cell responses to AZD1222 COVID-19 vaccine. Profiling relied on immunoSEQ multiplex PCR, and the TCRdb table lists in-frame clones only, not all of them. The sample has some 180,000 clones, 85% to 95% seen once. This specimen consisted of peripheral blood, obtained on day 0 of AZD1222 vaccination. The receptors were sampled from an adult in good health.

The chain couples TRBV11-2 to TRBJ2-6, with unresolved D. Per germline, CDR1 SGHAT and CDR2 FQNNGV. The CDR3 has 14 amino acids. Trimming took 5 bases from V and 1 from J, leaving 6 bases between them. The DNA of the CDR3 is TGTGCCAGCAGCGATAGATCTGGGGCCAACGTCCTGACTTTC. Translating it yields CASSDRSGANVLTF.

The chain joins TRBV6-5 to TRBJ1-2; D is possibly TRBD1 (5 bases). Germline CDR1 MNHEY, CDR2 SVGAGI. V lost 4 bases to trimming and J lost 8 bases, with 14 bases between them. This CDR3 spans 13 amino acids. CDR3 loop: CASSSRDYGGYTF. The CDR3, as DNA: TGTGCCAGCAGTTCTCGGGACTATGGAGGCTACACCTTC.

This rearrangement joins TRBV4-2 to TRBJ2-1, with 12 bases lining up with TRBD2. The V gene's germline CDR1 is LGHNA and CDR2 YNFKEQ. CDR3 length equals 16 residues. V lost 4 bases and J lost 7; bases outside the gene matches: 8. The CDR3 loop reads CASSPNTSGGKNEQFF. The CDR3 nucleotides read TGTGCCAGCAGCCCGAACACTAGCGGGGGGAAAAATGAGCAGTTCTTC.

The V call is TRBV28, the J call TRBJ1-5, with TRBD1 as a possible D gene (5 bases). Between the trimmed V and J ends, which lost 6 bases and 4 bases, there was a span of 16 bases. The CDR3 length is 15 residues. CDR1 is MDHEN and CDR2 is SYDVKM in the germline V gene. In DNA form, the CDR3 reads TGTGCCAGCAGGGGGGAGGCGGCCGGTAATCAGCCCCAGCATTTT. Amino acids: CASRGEAAGNQPQHF.

The chain links TRBV4-2 to TRBJ1-1, with TRBD1 as a possible D gene (6 bases). The CDR3 is 12 amino acids. Trimming took off 3 bases at V and 7 bases at J, with 9 bases between the two ends. From germline, CDR1 is LGHNA and CDR2 YNFKEQ. CDR3 DNA: TGTGCCAGCAGCCAGTTGGACAGTGAAGCTTTCTTT. It encodes CASSQLDSEAFF.

The chain recombines TRBV5-1 with TRBJ2-7; D not certain. Between the trimmed V and J ends, which lost 3 bases and 2 bases, there was a span of 3 bases. Germline loops: CDR1 SGHRS, CDR2 YFSETQ. The CDR3 has 11 residues. The CDR3 loop reads CASSSTYEQYF. As DNA, the CDR3 is TGCGCCAGCAGCTCTACCTACGAGCAGTACTTC.

The chain links TRBV9 to TRBJ1-2; the D is unclear. Trimming pared 0 bases from V and 8 bases from J, leaving 11 bases between. The CDR3 loop spans 13 amino acids. Germline lookup yields CDR1 SGDLS and CDR2 YYNGEE. Here the CDR3 DNA reads TGTGCCAGCAGCGTAGGGGATAGATTGGGCTACACCTTC. Translating it yields CASSVGDRLGYTF.

This clone was found once. The gene calls are TRBV5-6 and TRBJ1-1; D gene uncertain. There are 12 residues in the CDR3. CDR1 SGHDT and CDR2 YYEEEE come from the germline V gene. The ends were cut back, 1 base at V and 0 bases at J, with 1 base in the middle. The DNA for the CDR3 is TGTGCCAGCAGCTTGATGAACACTGAAGCTTTCTTT. Translation: CASSLMNTEAFF.

For the CDR3, the DNA is TGTGCCAGCAGCTTGGACGGGAGAGGGGATGGCTACACCTTC. As protein: CASSLDGRGDGYTF. The V gene is TRBV7-2, the J gene TRBJ1-2; the D gene is possibly TRBD1 (5 bases). The germline V gene encodes CDR1 SGHTA and CDR2 FQGNSA. Trimming cost V 3 bases and J 6 bases, with 14 bases left between them. This CDR3 has 14 amino acids.

This sequence joins TRBV27 and TRBJ2-7; 7 positions match TRBD1. Trimming cost V 3 bases and J 3 bases; bases outside gene matches: 11. Germline CDR1 is MNHEY and CDR2 is SMNVEV (reference sequence). The CDR3 totals 16 residues. CDR3 region: CASSFTSRAGGYEQYF. CDR3 sequence (DNA): TGTGCCAGCAGTTTCACGTCTCGGGCAGGGGGCTACGAGCAGTACTTC.

This clone has just a few counts. The chain has TRBV7-2 and TRBJ1-2, with TRBD1 identical over 7 bases. The length of the CDR3 is 14 residues. V gave up 4 bases and J gave up 4 bases; unmatched junction bases: 6. CDR1 is SGHTA and CDR2 is FQGNSA in the germline V gene. The CDR3 DNA sequence: TGTGCCAGCAGCTCCTCAGGGGGAAGCTATGGCTACACCTTC. The encoded protein is CASSSSGGSYGYTF.

This clone was observed once. The V call is TRBV6-2 or TRBV6-3, the J call TRBJ1-2, with D maybe TRBD1 (5 bases). The germline V and J ends were trimmed by 5 bases and 5 bases, with 15 bases remaining between them. The CDR3 spans 14 residues. From germline, CDR1 is MNHEY and CDR2 SVGEGT. The CDR3, as DNA: TGTGCCAGCAGTCGGGACGGGCACTTATATGGCTACACCTTC. As protein: CASSRDGHLYGYTF.

This clone occurred once. The chain employs TRBV13 and TRBJ2-7; 7 bases agree with TRBD1. This CDR3 is built from 14 residues. With 5 bases clipped from V and 7 bases from J, the junction kept 11 bases outside the gene matches. Germline CDR1 reads PRHDT; CDR2 reads FYEKMQ (reference sequence). CDR3 protein: CASSQGKGAREQYF. The CDR3 DNA reads as TGTGCCAGCAGCCAGGGTAAGGGGGCTCGGGAGCAGTACTTC.

This rearrangement joins TRBV7-2 to TRBJ1-4; the D gene is possibly TRBD1 (6 bases). The CDR3 consists of 14 residues. The V and J ends lost 3 bases and 8 bases respectively, with 13 bases between them. Germline CDR1 and CDR2: SGHTA and FQGNSA. DNA of the CDR3: TGTGCCAGCAGCTTCTACACAGGGCCCGAAAAACTGTTTTTT. Translation: CASSFYTGPEKLFF.

This rearrangement joins TRBV18 to TRBJ2-2; D call uncertain. CDR1 and CDR2 from the germline V gene are KGHSH and LQKENI. The CDR3 runs 13 residues. The V gene lost 3 bases and the J gene lost 6 bases, with 8 bases spanning the gap. CDR3 nucleotide sequence: TGTGCCAGCTCACCTTCCCCCCCCGGGGAGCTGTTTTTT. This sequence encodes CASSPSPPGELFF.

The J gene is TRBJ2-4, the V gene TRBV11-2; 7 nucleotides agree with TRBD2. The CDR3 loop spans 14 amino acids. V was pared by 6 bases and J by 6 bases, with 8 bases of the junction left unmatched. CDR1 and CDR2 (germline): SGHAT, FQNNGV. The CDR3 protein is CASSFLGGGNIQYF. In DNA, the CDR3 is TGTGCCAGCAGTTTCCTCGGCGGGGGAAACATTCAGTACTTC.

The chain uses TRBV4-3 and TRBJ1-6; the D is unclear. The CDR3 covers 16 residues. Germline V lookup: CDR1 LGHNA, CDR2 YSLEER. V dropped 0 bases and J dropped 5 bases, with 11 bases sitting between them. The CDR3 sequence: CASSQDWVSNNSPLHF. Here the CDR3 DNA reads TGCGCCAGCAGCCAAGATTGGGTATCGAATAATTCACCCCTCCACTTT.

The J gene is TRBJ2-1, the V gene TRBV5-1; 7 positions agree with TRBD2. This CDR3 contains 16 residues. Germline loops: CDR1 SGHRS, CDR2 YFSETQ. The J segment lost 0 bases and the V segment lost 4 bases, leaving 7 bases of the junction unmatched. In DNA, the CDR3 is TGCGCCAGCAGCCACCGGGACTACTTCTCCTACAATGAGCAGTTCTTC. It translates to CASSHRDYFSYNEQFF.

V usage is TRBV5-6 and J usage is TRBJ1-2, with no clear D. The CDR3 length is 13 residues. Looked up from germline, CDR1 is SGHDT and CDR2 is YYEEEE. Trimming took off 4 bases at V and 2 bases at J, with 9 bases between the two ends. This CDR3 reads CASSPDGNYGYTF. CDR3 in DNA: TGTGCCAGCAGCCCGGACGGGAACTATGGCTACACCTTC.

The chain employs TRBV5-1 and TRBJ1-1; unclear D gene. Germline CDR1 reads SGHRS; CDR2 reads YFSETQ. The CDR3 sequence is 14 residues long. Between the trimmed V and J ends, which lost 0 bases and 6 bases, there was a span of 12 bases. CDR3 residues: CASSLAKEVPEAFF. The CDR3 DNA sequence: TGCGCCAGCAGCTTGGCCAAGGAGGTCCCTGAAGCTTTCTTT.

This chain connects TRBV10-3 to TRBJ2-7; tentatively, D is TRBD1 (5 bases). Germline V gives CDR1 ENHRY, CDR2 SYGVKD. The CDR3 is made up of 13 amino acids. The V end lost 4 bases, the J end lost 0 bases, and 7 bases lay between the germline ends. As DNA, the CDR3 is TGTGCCATCAGTGGTAGGGGCTCCTACGAGCAGTACTTC. Amino acid sequence: CAISGRGSYEQYF.

In this sample, this clone turned up once. This chain uses TRBV7-8 with TRBJ2-7; the D is unclear. Germline loops: CDR1 SGHVS, CDR2 FQNEAQ. The CDR3 is 12 amino acids. Trimming stripped 5 bases from V and 7 bases from J, with 12 bases between. The CDR3 bases are TGTGCCAGCAGCCCGACCGTAGGGGAGCAGTACTTC. This codes for CASSPTVGEQYF.

This clone was observed a single time. The V call is TRBV3-1 (or the pseudogene TRBV3-2), the J call TRBJ2-3; 7 bases map to TRBD2. The germline V gene has CDR1 LGHDT and CDR2 YNNKEL (reference sequence). CDR3 length: 14 amino acids. V gave up 4 bases and J gave up 7 bases; unmatched junction bases: 8. The CDR3 sequence is CASSLTSVGNTQYF. Here the CDR3 DNA reads TGTGCCAGCAGCCTAACTAGCGTCGGAAATACGCAGTATTTT.

This chain links TRBV7-2 with TRBJ2-3, with D perhaps matching TRBD1 or TRBD2 (7 bases each). Germline V gene sequence: CDR1 SGHTA, CDR2 FQGNSA. The CDR3 loop spans 17 amino acids. Trimming left V 5 bases short and J 1 base short, with 19 bases between. CDR3 nucleotide sequence: TGTGCCAGCAGCAACCACAGGGGAGGGTATGGCACAGATACGCAGTATTTT. Its protein is CASSNHRGGYGTDTQYF.

The rearrangement joins TRBV5-1 to TRBJ1-2, with 9 bases that match TRBD1. Germline V gives CDR1 SGHRS, CDR2 YFSETQ. The CDR3 loop spans 14 amino acids. Unmatched junction bases numbered 9, after V lost 2 bases and J lost 10 bases. CDR3: CASSFPGQGRDYTF. The CDR3 DNA reads TGCGCCAGCAGCTTTCCGGGACAGGGCAGAGACTACACCTTC.

This clone occurred once. The V and J genes are TRBV19 and TRBJ2-2; a weak D match, TRBD2 (7 bases). CDR1 and CDR2 from the germline V gene are LNHDA and SQIVND (reference sequence). The CDR3 is 15 residues long. V shed 5 bases and J shed 5 bases, with 15 bases lying between them. CDR3 in amino acids: CASSVWGGRTGELFF. CDR3 coding DNA: TGTGCCAGTAGTGTATGGGGGGGCCGTACCGGGGAGCTGTTTTTT.

The chain uses TRBV5-1 and TRBJ1-1; TRBD1 agrees at 7 bases. Per the germline V gene, CDR1 is SGHRS and CDR2 is YFSETQ. CDR3 length: 16 amino acids. Germline trimming cut 1 base from V and 0 bases from J; bases unmatched to any gene: 6. CDR3 protein: CASSLIRGQLNTEAFF. The DNA for the CDR3 is TGCGCCAGCAGCTTGATCCGGGGACAGCTGAACACTGAAGCTTTCTTT. Full variable domain (missing parts from reference TRBV5-1 and TRBJ1-1): KAGVTQTPRYLIKTRGQQVTLSCSPISGHRSVSWYQQTPGQGLQFLFEYFSETQRNKGNFPGRFSGRQFSNSRSEMNVSTLELGDSALYLCASSLIRGQLNTEAFFGQGTRLTVV.